This TCR beta chain comes out of a study of shared clonotypes between healthy human individuals. The study, taken as a whole, reports: Some clonotypes were shared by all four sorted-subset donors, while others were not shared. The non-shared ones had lower generation probabilities than the shared ones.

Germline V lookup: CDR1 KGHSH, CDR2 LQKENI. Trimming left V 4 bases short and J 5 bases short, with 12 bases between. The CDR3 contains 13 residues. 200 ng DNA, 30,000 to 35,000 T cell genomes, went into each sorted-subset replicate PCR. Original data processing: Because ImmunoSEQ provided only junction sequences with no quality scores, the filtering differed. Libraries were prepared by immunoSEQ multiplex PCR; TCRdb keeps only in-frame clonotypes and omits some of them. The V and J calls and clone size were taken over from that table, and D and trimming were inferred from the DNA. The table records about 770,000 clones, 72% of them present only once. Comments on this clone: Its antigen remains unknown.

All donors were healthy HIV-negative adults lacking recent acute infections or vaccinations. The sample was memory CD4+ T cells sorted from blood. The sample's subset: CD45RA-negative fraction. The gene calls are TRBV18 and TRBJ2-7; D perhaps matches TRBD2 (6 bases). The receptor comes from a young woman in good health. The CDR3 spells CASSLLPGDEQYF. The CDR3 bases are TGTGCCAGCTCACTCCTCCCGGGAGACGAGCAGTACTTC.